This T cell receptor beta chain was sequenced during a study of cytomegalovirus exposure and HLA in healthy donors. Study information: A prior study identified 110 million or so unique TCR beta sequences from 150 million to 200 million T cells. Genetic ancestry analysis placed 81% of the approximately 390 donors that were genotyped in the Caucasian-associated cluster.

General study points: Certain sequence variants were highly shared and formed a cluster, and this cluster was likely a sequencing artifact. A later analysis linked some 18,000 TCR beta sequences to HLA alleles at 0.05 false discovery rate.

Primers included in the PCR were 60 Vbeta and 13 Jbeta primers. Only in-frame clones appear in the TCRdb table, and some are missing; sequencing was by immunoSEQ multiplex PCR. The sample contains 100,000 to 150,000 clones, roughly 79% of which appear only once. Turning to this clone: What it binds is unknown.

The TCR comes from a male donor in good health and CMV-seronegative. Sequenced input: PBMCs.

CDR3 sequence: CASSLEAGRAYNQPQHF. The CDR3 DNA follows: TGTGCCAGCAGCTTAGAGGCAGGGAGGGCTTACAATCAGCCCCAGCATTTT. J is TRBJ1-5 and V is TRBV7-4; perhaps TRBD1 as D (5 bases). V was shortened by 1 base and J by 3 bases, with 16 bases between the two germline ends. CDR3 size: 17 residues. Per the germline V gene, CDR1 is SGHVT and CDR2 is SQSDAQ.